The clone carrying this TCR beta chain was counted once. Antigen unknown. The entry originates in a study of T cell responses to AZD1222 COVID-19 vaccine. Across the study: Pooled together were second doses at about 4 or about 12 weeks. Study-level results: Mostly white British, mostly female donors; authors suggested clonal diversity may be underestimated. Spike-specific TCRs gained breadth and depth after people received two AZD1222 doses. The repertoires were collected only after the peak T cell response.

Some clones are missing from TCRdb's copy, which holds only in-frame ones; the method was immunoSEQ multiplex PCR. The sample has some 110,000 clones, over 85% seen once. Looked up from germline, CDR1 is LGHDT and CDR2 is YNNKEL (reference sequence). With 4 bases removed from V and 1 base from J, the gap between germline ends came to 8 bases. This CDR3 contains 15 residues. The specimen comprised peripheral blood, sampled on day 0 of AZD1222 vaccination. The TCR comes from an adult in good health. The gene calls are TRBV3-1 (or the pseudogene TRBV3-2) and TRBJ2-6; D is unclear. The CDR3 protein is CASSPSLSGANVLTF. The CDR3 DNA reads as TGTGCCAGCAGCCCCAGTCTTTCTGGGGCCAACGTCCTGACTTTC.